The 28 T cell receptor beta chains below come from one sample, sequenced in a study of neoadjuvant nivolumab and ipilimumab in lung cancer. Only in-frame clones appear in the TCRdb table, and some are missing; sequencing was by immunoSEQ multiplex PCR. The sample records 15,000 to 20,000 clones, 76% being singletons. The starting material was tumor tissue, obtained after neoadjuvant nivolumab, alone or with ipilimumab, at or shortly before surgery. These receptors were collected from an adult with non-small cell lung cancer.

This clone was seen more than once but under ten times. The CDR3 DNA is TGCGCCAGCAGCCAGGGGACAGGGTTCGCTTTCTTT. This sequence encodes CASSQGTGFAFF. The chain is built from TRBV4-3 and TRBJ1-1; TRBD1 agrees at 9 bases. This CDR3 region has 12 residues. The trim removed 3 bases at V and 11 bases at J, leaving 4 bases unmatched. Per the germline V gene, CDR1 is LGHNA and CDR2 is YSLEER.

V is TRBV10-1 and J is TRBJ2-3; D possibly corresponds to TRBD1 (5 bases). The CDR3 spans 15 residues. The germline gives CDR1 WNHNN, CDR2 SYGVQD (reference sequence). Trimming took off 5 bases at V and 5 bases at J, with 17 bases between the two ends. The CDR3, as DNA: TGCGCCAGCAGTACCCGCAGGGAACCAGGAGATACGCAGTATTTT. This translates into CASSTRREPGDTQYF.

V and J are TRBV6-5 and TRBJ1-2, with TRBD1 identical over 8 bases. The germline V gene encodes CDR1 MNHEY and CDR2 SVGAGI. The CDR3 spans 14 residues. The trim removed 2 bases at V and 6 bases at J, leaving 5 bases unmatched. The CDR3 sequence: CASSYTGTGDGYTF. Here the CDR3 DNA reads TGTGCCAGCAGTTACACAGGGACAGGAGATGGCTACACCTTC.

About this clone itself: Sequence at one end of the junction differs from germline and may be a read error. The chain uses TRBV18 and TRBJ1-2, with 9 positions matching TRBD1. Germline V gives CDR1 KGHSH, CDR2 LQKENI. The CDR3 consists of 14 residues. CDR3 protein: CASSPPNRGRNLSF. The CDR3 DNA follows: TGTGCCAGCTCACCACCGAACAGGGGGCGCAATCTATCCTTC.

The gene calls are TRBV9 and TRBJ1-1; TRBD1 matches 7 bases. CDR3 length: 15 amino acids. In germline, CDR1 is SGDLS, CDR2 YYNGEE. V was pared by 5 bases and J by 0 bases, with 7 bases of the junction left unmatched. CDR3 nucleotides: TGTGCCAGCAGGGAGCTGGGACAGCTGAACACTGAAGCTTTCTTT. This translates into CASRELGQLNTEAFF.

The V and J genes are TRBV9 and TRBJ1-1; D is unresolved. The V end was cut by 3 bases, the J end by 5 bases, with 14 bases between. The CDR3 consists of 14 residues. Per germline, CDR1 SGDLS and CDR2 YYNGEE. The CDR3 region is CASSAVTGRTEAFF. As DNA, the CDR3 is TGTGCCAGCAGCGCGGTGACGGGGAGGACTGAAGCTTTCTTT.

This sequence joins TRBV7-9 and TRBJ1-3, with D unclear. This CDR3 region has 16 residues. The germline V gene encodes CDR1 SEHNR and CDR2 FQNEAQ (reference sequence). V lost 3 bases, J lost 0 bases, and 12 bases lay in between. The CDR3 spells CASSLAERFSGNTIYF. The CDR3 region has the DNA TGTGCCAGCAGCTTGGCAGAACGCTTCTCTGGAAACACCATATATTTT.

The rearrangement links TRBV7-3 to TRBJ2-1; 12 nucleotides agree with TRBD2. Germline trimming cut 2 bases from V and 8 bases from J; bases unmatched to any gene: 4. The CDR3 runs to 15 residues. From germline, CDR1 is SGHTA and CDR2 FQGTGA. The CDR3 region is CASSLLAGGLDEQFF. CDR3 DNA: TGTGCCAGCAGCTTACTAGCGGGGGGGTTGGATGAGCAGTTCTTC.

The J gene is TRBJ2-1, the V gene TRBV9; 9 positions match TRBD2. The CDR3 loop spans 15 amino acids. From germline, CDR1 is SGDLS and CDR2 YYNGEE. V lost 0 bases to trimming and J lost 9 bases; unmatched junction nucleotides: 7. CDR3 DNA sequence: TGTGCCAGCAGCGTAGCTGGCGGGGGGGCCGCTGAGCAGTTCTTC. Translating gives CASSVAGGGAAEQFF. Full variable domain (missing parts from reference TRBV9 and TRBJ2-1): DSGVTQTPKHLITATGQRVTLRCSPRSGDLSVYWYQQSLDQGLQFLIQYYNGEERAKGNILERFSAQQFPDLHSELNLSSLELGDSALYFCASSVAGGGAAEQFFGPGTRLTVL.

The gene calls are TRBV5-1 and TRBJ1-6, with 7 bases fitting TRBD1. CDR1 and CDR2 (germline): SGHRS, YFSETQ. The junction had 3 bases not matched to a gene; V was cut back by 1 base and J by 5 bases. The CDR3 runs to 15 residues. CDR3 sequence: CASSLRTGHNSPLHF. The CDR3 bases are TGCGCCAGCAGCTTGCGGACAGGCCATAATTCACCCCTCCACTTT.

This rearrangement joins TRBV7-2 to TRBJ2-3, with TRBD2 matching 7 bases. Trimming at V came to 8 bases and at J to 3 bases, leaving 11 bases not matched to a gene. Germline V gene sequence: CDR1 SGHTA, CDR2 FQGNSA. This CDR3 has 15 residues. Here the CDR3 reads CASSLGGVGTDTQYF. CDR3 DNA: TGTGCCAGCTCCTTGGGGGGGGTGGGAACAGATACGCAGTATTTT.

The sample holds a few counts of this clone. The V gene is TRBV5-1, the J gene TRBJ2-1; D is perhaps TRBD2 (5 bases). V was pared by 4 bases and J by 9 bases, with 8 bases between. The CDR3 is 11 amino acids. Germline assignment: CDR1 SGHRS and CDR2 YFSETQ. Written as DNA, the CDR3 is TGCGCCAGCAGCAGTAGCGTTGAGCAGTTCTTC. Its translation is CASSSSVEQFF.

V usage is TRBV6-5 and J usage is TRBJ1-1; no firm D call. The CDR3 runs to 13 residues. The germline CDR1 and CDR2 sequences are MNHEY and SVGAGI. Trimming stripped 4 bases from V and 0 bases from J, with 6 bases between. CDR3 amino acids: CASSSTVNTEAFF. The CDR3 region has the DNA TGTGCCAGCAGTTCTACGGTGAACACTGAAGCTTTCTTT.

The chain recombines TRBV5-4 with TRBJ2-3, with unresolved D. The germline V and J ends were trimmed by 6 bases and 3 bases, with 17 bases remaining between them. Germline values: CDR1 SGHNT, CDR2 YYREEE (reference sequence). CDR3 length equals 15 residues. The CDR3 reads CASTLGSTPTDTQYF. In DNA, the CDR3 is TGTGCCAGCACCCTTGGTTCCACCCCAACAGATACGCAGTATTTT.

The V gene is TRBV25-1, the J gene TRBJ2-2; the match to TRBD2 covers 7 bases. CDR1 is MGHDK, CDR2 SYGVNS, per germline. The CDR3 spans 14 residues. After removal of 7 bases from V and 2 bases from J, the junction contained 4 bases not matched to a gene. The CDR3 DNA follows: TGTGCCAGCACTGGGGACTACAACACCGGGGAGCTGTTTTTT. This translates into CASTGDYNTGELFF. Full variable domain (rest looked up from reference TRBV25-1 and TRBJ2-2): EADIYQTPRYLVIGTGKKITLECSQTMGHDKMYWYQQDPGMELHLIHYSYGVNSTEKGDLSSESTVSRIRTEHFPLTLESARPSHTSQYLCASTGDYNTGELFFGEGSRLTVL.

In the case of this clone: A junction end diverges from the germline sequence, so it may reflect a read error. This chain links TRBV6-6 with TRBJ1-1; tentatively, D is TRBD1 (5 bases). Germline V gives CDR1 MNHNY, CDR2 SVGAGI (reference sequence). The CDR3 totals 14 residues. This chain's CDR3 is CASSRDFLNTEAFF. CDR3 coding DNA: TGTGCCAGCAGCCGGGACTTCCTGAATACTGAAGCTTTCTTT.

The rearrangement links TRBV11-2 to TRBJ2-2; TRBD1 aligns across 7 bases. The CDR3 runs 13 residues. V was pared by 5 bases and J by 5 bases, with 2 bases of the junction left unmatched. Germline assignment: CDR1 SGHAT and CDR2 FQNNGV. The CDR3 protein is CASSVRGTGELFF. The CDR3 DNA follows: TGTGCCAGCAGCGTCAGGGGGACCGGGGAGCTGTTTTTT.

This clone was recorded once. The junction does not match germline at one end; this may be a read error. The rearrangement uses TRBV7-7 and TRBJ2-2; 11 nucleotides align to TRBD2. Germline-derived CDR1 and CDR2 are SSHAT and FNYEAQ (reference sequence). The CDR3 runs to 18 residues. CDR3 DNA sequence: TGTGCTAGCAGCTTCACCGCTCTAGCGGGGGGGAACACCGGGGAGCTGTTTTTT. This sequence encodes CASSFTALAGGNTGELFF. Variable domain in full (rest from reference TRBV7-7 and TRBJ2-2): GAGVSQSPRYKVTKRGQDVTLRCDPISSHATLYWYQQALGQGPEFLTYFNYEAQPDKSGLPSDRFSAERPEGSISTLTIQRTEQRDSAMYRCASSFTALAGGNTGELFFGEGSRLTVL.

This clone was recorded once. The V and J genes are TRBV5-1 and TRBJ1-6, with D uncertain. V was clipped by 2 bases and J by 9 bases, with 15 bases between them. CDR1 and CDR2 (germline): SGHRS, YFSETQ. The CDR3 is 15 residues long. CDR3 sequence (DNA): TGCGCCAGCAGCTTATCGGGGAGGTATGGTTCACCCCTCCACTTT. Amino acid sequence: CASSLSGRYGSPLHF.

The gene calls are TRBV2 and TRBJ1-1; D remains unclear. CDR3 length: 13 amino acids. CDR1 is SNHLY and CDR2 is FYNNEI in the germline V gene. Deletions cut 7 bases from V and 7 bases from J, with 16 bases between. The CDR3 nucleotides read TGTGCCAGCAAAGGGAGGTTCACAGTTGAAGCTTTCTTT. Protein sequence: CASKGRFTVEAFF. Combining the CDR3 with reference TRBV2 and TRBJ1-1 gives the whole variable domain EPEVTQTPSHQVTQMGQEVILRCVPISNHLYFYWYRQILGQKVEFLVSFYNNEISEKSEIFDDQFSVERPDGSNFTLKIRSTKLEDSAMYFCASKGRFTVEAFFGQGTRLTVV.

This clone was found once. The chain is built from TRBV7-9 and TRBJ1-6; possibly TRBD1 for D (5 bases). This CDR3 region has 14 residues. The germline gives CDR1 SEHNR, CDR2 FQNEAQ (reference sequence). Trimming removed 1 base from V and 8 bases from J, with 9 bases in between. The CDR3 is CASSLDVRDSPLHF. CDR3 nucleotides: TGTGCCAGCAGCTTAGATGTCAGGGATTCACCCCTCCACTTT.

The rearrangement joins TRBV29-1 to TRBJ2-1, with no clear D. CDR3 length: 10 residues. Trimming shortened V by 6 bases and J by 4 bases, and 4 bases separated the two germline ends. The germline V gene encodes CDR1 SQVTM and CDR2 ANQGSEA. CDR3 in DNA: TGCAGCGTGATATACAATGAGCAGTTCTTC. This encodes CSVIYNEQFF.

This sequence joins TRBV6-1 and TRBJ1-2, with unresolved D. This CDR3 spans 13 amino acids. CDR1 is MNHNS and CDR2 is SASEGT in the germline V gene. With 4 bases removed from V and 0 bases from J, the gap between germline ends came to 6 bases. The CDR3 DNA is TGTGCCAGCAGTGGGATGGCTAACTATGGCTACACCTTC. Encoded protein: CASSGMANYGYTF.

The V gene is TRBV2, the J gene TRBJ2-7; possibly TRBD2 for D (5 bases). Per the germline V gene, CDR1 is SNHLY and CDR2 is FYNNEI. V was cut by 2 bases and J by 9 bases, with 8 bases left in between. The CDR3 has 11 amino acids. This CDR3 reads CASSEPRGQYF. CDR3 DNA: TGTGCCAGCAGTGAACCTCGGGGGCAGTACTTC.

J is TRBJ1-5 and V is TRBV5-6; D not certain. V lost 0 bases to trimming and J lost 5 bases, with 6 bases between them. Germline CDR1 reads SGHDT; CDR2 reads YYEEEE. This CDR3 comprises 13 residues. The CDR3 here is CASSLAGYQPQHF. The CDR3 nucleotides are TGTGCCAGCAGCTTGGCAGGCTATCAGCCCCAGCATTTT.

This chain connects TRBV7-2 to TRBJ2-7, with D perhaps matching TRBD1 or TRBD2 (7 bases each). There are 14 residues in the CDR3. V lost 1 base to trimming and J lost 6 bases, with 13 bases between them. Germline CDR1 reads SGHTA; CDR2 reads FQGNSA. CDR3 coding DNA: TGTGCCAGCAGCTTAGTCCAGGGGGGGGGCGAGCAGTACTTC. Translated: CASSLVQGGGEQYF. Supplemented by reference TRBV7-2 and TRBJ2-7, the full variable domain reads GAGVSQSPSNKVTEKGKDVELRCDPISGHTALYWYRQSLGQGLEFLIYFQGNSAPDKSGLPSDRFSAERTGGSVSTLTIQRTQQEDSAVYLCASSLVQGGGEQYFGPGTRLTVT.

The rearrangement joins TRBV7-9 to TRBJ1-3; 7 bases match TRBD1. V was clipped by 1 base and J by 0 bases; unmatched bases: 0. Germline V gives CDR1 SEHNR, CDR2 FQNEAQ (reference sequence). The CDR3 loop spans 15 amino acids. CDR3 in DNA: TGTGCCAGCAGCTTAGGACAGGGCTCTGGAAACACCATATATTTT. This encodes CASSLGQGSGNTIYF.

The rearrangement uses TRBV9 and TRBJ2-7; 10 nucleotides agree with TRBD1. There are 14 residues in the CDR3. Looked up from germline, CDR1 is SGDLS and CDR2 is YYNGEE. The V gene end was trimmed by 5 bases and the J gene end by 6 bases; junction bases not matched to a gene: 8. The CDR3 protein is CASSTTGTGVEQYF. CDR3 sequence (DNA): TGTGCCAGCAGTACAACCGGGACAGGGGTCGAGCAGTACTTC.